The 9 T cell receptor beta chains presented below share a single source sample, sequenced in a study of blood T cells in healthy people across ages. A second PCR of 7 to 11 cycles used a sample-barcoded 5' primer and a J-beta primer mix. TCRdb called the 5' RACE reads again in MiXCR, with one record for every CDR3 protein. The sample shows 750,000 to 950,000 distinct CDR3 sequences, around 24% of them seen only once. Separately, the same data were catalogued under a study of T cells of mothers and their children.

The sample taken for sequencing was blood. The receptors come from a boy aged 5-17 years in good health.

The V call is TRBV5-1, the J call TRBJ1-3, with D maybe TRBD1 (5 bases). V shed 4 bases and J shed 0 bases, with 20 bases lying between them. The CDR3 runs to 18 residues. Germline V gene sequence: CDR1 SGHRS, CDR2 YFSETQ. CDR3 DNA sequence: TGCGCCAGCAGCCCAACTTTTCCGGGACTGAGCTCTGGAAACACCATATATTTT. This codes for CASSPTFPGLSSGNTIYF.

The chain has TRBV12-3 or TRBV12-4 and TRBJ2-6, with D perhaps matching TRBD1 (6 bases). This CDR3 has 15 amino acids. V was trimmed by 5 bases and J by 4 bases, leaving 12 bases between them. The CDR3 here is CASSRRDRGANVLTF. The CDR3, as DNA: TGTGCCAGCAGTCGGCGAGACAGGGGGGCCAACGTCCTGACTTTC.

This clonotype has only a few counts. The V call is TRBV20-1, the J call TRBJ1-2; D might be TRBD1 (6 bases). Germline CDR1 reads DFQATT; CDR2 reads SNEGSKA (reference sequence). The CDR3 is 13 amino acids. Trimming cost V 7 bases and J 4 bases, with 16 bases left between them. The CDR3 DNA is TGCAGTGGGGCTGGGGGGCCCCTCTATGGCTACACCTTC. It yields the protein CSGAGGPLYGYTF.

This rearrangement joins TRBV20-1 to TRBJ1-3; D uncertain. Germline V gives CDR1 DFQATT, CDR2 SNEGSKA (reference sequence). V was cut by 5 bases and J by 3 bases, with 11 bases left in between. The CDR3 spans 13 residues. The CDR3 spells CSALRVYGNTIYF. In DNA, the CDR3 is TGCAGTGCTTTGAGGGTATATGGAAACACCATATATTTT.

The rearrangement uses TRBV5-1 and TRBJ2-7; D possibly matches TRBD1 or TRBD2 (5 bases each). Germline-derived CDR1 and CDR2 are SGHRS and YFSETQ. The CDR3 has 13 residues. Trimming removed 6 bases at V and 5 bases at J, with 15 bases between. CDR3 sequence: CASNPGQGDEQYF. The CDR3 DNA reads as TGCGCCAGCAATCCCGGGCAGGGAGACGAGCAGTACTTC.

This chain connects TRBV30 to TRBJ1-4; D might be TRBD1 (6 bases). The V gene lost 3 bases and the J gene lost 2 bases, with 16 bases spanning the gap. The CDR3 runs 16 residues. Looked up from germline, CDR1 is GTSNPN and CDR2 is SVGIG (reference sequence). Written as DNA, the CDR3 is TGTGCCTGGAGAACTTTAGTGGGGGGCACTAATGAAAAACTGTTTTTT. Its translation is CAWRTLVGGTNEKLFF.

The genes are TRBV20-1 and TRBJ2-5, with a possible D match to TRBD2 (5 bases). In germline, CDR1 is DFQATT, CDR2 SNEGSKA (reference sequence). This CDR3 is 13 amino acids long. V was cut by 3 bases and J by 9 bases, with 17 bases left in between. The CDR3 loop is CSARDVSPGAQYF. CDR3 in DNA: TGCAGTGCTAGGGACGTATCCCCCGGGGCCCAGTACTTC.

This clonotype was seen a few times. The V gene is TRBV5-1, the J gene TRBJ2-7; TRBD1 matches 10 bases. The germline gives CDR1 SGHRS, CDR2 YFSETQ. Germline trimming cut 6 bases from V and 4 bases from J; bases unmatched to any gene: 7. The CDR3 has 14 residues. CDR3 bases: TGCGCCAGCACCCAGGACAGGGGGGATTACGAGCAGTACTTC. Its translation: CASTQDRGDYEQYF.

The V call is TRBV2, the J call TRBJ2-5; TRBD1 aligns across 12 bases. The CDR3 loop spans 14 amino acids. V gave up 9 bases and J gave up 5 bases; unmatched junction bases: 7. Per the germline V gene, CDR1 is SNHLY and CDR2 is FYNNEI. CDR3 sequence reads: CASPGQGAHETQYF. CDR3 bases: TGTGCCAGTCCGGGACAGGGGGCGCATGAGACCCAGTACTTC.